This TCR beta chain stems from a study of spatial heterogeneity in lung cancer. Background on the study: Raw reads showed each unique TCR and UMI combination turning up more than ten times on average. Study conclusions and caveats: Resection saw ubiquitous expanded tumor TCRs appear in blood more than follow-up did.

Losses at the gene ends were 5 bases for V and 3 bases for J; bases not matched to a gene: 4. Germline assignment: CDR1 SGHNT and CDR2 YYREEE (reference sequence). The CDR3 covers 14 residues. Via MiXCR, TCRdb re-called the 5' RACE reads, giving one row per CDR3 protein. The data show some 83,000 distinct CDR3 sequences, about 8.5% seen once. This clonotype was found many times. The antigen is undetermined. Time point denoted: sample taken at primary tumor resection. The donors, 70 or so patients with untreated early-stage non-small cell lung cancer, provided the samples. The authors sequenced whole RNA from tumor, nontumor lung or frozen PBMC without sorting.

The sample here was PBMCs, taken at surgery. The TCR was taken from a male donor with early-stage non-small cell lung cancer. The J gene is TRBJ2-3, the V gene TRBV5-4, with 9 bases that match TRBD1. This chain's CDR3 is CASRTTGGTDTQYF. CDR3 DNA: TGTGCCAGCAGGACGACAGGGGGAACAGATACGCAGTATTTT.